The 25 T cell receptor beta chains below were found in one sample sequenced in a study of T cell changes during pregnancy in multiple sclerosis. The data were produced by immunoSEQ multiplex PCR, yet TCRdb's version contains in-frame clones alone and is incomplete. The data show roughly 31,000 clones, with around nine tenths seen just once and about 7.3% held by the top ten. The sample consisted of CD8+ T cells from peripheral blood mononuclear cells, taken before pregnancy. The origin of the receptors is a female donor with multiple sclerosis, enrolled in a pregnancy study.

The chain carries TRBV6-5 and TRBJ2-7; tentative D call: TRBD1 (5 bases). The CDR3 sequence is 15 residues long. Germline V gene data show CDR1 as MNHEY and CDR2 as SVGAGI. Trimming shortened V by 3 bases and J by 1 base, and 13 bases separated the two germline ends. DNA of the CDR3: TGTGCCAGCAGTTATTACACGGACACGTCCTACGAGCAGTACTTC. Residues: CASSYYTDTSYEQYF.

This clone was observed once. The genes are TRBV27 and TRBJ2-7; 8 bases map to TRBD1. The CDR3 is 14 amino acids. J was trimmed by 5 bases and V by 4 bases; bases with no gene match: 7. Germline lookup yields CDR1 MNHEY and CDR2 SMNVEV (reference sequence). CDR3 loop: CASSSTGGNNEQYF. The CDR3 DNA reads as TGTGCCAGCAGTTCTACAGGGGGTAACAACGAGCAGTACTTC.

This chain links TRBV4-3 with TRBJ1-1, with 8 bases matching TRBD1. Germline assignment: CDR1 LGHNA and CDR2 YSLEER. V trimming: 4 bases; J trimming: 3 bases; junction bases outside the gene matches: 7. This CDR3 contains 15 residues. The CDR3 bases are TGCGCCAGCAGCCGAATACAGGGGGGGGACACTGAAGCTTTCTTT. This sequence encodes CASSRIQGGDTEAFF.

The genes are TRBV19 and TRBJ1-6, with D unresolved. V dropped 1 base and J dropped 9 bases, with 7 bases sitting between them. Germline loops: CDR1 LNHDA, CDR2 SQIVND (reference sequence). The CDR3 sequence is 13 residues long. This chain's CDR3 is CASSIAFGSPLHF. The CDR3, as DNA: TGTGCCAGTAGTATAGCCTTCGGTTCACCCCTCCACTTT.

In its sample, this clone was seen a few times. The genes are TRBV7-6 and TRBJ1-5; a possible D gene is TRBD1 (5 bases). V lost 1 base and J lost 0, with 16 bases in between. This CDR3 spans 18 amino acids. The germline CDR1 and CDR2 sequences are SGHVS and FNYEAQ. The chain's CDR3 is CASSLDPSADTSNQPQHF. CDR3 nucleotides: TGTGCCAGCAGCTTAGATCCTTCGGCGGACACTAGCAATCAGCCCCAGCATTTT. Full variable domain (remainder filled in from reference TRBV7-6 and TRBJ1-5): GAGVSQSPRYKVTKRGQDVALRCDPISGHVSLYWYRQALGQGPEFLTYFNYEAQQDKSGLPNDRFSAERPEGSISTLTIQRTEQRDSAMYRCASSLDPSADTSNQPQHFGDGTRLSIL.

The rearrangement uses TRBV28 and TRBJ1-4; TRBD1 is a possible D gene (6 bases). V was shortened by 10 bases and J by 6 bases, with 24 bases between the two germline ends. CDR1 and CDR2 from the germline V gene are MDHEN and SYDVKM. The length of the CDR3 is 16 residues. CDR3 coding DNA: TGTGCCACCCAGCAGGGCACAGTGGGGGCGTATGAAAAACTGTTTTTT. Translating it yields CATQQGTVGAYEKLFF.

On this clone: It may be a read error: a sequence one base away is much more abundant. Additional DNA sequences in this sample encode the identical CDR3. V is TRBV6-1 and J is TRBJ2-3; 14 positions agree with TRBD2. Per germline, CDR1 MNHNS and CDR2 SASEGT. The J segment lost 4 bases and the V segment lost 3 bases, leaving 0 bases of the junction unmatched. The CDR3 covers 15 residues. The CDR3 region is CASSETSGGADTQYF. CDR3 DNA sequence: TGTGCCAGCAGTGAGACTAGCGGGGGGGCAGATACGCAGTATTTT.

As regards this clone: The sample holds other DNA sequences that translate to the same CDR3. This CDR3 reads CASSLGAGYEQYF. CDR3 nucleotides: TGTGCCAGCAGCTTGGGAGCGGGCTACGAGCAGTACTTC. The V gene is TRBV5-4, the J gene TRBJ2-7, with D possibly TRBD2 on 6 matching bases. Germline V gives CDR1 SGHNT, CDR2 YYREEE (reference sequence). The CDR3 has 13 amino acids. The ends were cut back, 0 bases at V and 3 bases at J, with 7 bases in the middle.

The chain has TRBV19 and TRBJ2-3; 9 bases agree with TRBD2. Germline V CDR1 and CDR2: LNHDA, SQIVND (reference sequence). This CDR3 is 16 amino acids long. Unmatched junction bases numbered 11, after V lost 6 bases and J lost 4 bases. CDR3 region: CASSKIPGGGADTQYF. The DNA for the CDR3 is TGTGCCAGTAGCAAAATCCCGGGCGGGGGGGCAGATACGCAGTATTTT.

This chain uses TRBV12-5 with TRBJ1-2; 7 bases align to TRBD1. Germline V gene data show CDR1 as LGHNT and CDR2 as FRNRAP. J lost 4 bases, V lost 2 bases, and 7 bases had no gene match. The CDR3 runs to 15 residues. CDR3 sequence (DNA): TGTGCTAGTGGTTTGACAGACAGGGACGTCTATGGCTACACCTTC. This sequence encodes CASGLTDRDVYGYTF.

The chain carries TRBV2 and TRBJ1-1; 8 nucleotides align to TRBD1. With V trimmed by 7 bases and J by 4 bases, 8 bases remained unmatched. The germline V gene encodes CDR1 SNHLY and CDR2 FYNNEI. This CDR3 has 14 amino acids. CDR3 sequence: CASINRGGGTEAFF. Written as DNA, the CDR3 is TGTGCCAGCATAAACAGGGGGGGTGGCACTGAAGCTTTCTTT.

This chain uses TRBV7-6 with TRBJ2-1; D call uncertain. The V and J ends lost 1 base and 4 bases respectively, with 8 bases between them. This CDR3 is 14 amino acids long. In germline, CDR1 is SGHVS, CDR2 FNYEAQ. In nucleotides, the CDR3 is TGTGCCAGCAGCTTAGGATACGGGTACAATGAGCAGTTCTTC. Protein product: CASSLGYGYNEQFF.

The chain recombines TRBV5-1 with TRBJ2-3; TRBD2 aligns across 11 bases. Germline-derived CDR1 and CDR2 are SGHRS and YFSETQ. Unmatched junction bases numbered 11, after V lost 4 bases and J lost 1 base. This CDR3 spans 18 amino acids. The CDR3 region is CASSRVGVAGGGTDTQYF. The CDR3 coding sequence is TGCGCCAGCAGCCGTGTCGGTGTAGCGGGGGGGGGCACAGATACGCAGTATTTT.

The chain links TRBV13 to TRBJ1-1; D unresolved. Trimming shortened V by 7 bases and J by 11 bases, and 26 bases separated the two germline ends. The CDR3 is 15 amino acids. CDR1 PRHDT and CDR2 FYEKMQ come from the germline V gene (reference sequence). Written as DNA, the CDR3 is TGTGCCAGCACCCCTTTAGGGCGGGGTCTCCTGGAGGCTTTCTTT. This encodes CASTPLGRGLLEAFF.

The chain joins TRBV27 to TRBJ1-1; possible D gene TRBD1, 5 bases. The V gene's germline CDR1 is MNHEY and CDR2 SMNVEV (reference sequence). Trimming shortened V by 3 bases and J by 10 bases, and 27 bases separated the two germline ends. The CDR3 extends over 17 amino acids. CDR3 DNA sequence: TGTGCCAGCAGTTTCTTTGGGGGGGACCGAAAGCGACGTACAGCTTTCTTT. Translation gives CASSFFGGDRKRRTAFF.

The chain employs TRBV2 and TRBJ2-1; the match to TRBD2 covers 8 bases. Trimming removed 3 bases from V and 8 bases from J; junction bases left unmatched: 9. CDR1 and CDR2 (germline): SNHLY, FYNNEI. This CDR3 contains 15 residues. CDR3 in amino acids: CASSETPGLVYEQFF. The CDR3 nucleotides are TGTGCCAGCAGTGAGACCCCGGGACTAGTATATGAGCAGTTCTTC. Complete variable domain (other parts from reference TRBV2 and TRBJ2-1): EPEVTQTPSHQVTQMGQEVILRCVPISNHLYFYWYRQILGQKVEFLVSFYNNEISEKSEIFDDQFSVERPDGSNFTLKIRSTKLEDSAMYFCASSETPGLVYEQFFGPGTRLTVL.

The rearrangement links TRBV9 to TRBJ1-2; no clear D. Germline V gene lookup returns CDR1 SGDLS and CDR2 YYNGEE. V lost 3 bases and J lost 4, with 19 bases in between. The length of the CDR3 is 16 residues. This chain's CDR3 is CASSEYLAGSGYGYTF. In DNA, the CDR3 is TGTGCCAGCAGCGAATACCTGGCTGGGTCGGGCTATGGCTACACCTTC.

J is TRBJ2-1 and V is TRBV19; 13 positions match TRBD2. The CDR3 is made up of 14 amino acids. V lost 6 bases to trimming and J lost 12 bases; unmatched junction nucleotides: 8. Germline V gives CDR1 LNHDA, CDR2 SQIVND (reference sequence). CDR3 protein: CASRNSLAGGPQFF. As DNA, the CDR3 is TGTGCCAGTAGGAATTCACTAGCGGGGGGGCCGCAGTTCTTC.

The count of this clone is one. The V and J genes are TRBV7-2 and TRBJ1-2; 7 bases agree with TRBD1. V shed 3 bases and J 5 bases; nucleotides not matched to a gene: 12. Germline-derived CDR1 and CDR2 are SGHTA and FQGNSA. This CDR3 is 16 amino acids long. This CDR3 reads CASSLYRDSSVYGYTF. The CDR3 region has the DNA TGTGCCAGCAGCTTGTACCGGGACAGTTCGGTTTATGGCTACACCTTC.

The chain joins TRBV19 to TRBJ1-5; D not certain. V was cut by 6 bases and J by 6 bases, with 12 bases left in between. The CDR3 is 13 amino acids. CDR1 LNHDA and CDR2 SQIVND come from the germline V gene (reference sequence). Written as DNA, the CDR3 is TGTGCCAGTAGAAACGCGGGTATTCAGCCCCAGCATTTT. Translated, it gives CASRNAGIQPQHF.

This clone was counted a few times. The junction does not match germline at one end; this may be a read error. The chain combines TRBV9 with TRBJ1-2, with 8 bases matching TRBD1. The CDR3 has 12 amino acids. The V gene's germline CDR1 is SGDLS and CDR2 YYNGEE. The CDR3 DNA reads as TGTGCCAGCAGCGGAGGGGGACAGGTGCCCTTCTTC. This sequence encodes CASSGGGQVPFF. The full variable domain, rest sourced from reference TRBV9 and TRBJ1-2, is DSGVTQTPKHLITATGQRVTLRCSPRSGDLSVYWYQQSLDQGLQFLIQYYNGEERAKGNILERFSAQQFPDLHSELNLSSLELGDSALYFCASSGGGQVPFFGSGTRLTVV.

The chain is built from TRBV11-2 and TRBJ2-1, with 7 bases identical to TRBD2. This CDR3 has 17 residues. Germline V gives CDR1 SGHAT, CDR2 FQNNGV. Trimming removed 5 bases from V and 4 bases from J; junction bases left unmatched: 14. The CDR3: CASSPPPAGLVYNEQFF. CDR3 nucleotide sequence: TGTGCCAGCAGCCCTCCCCCCGCTGGACTAGTTTACAATGAGCAGTTCTTC.

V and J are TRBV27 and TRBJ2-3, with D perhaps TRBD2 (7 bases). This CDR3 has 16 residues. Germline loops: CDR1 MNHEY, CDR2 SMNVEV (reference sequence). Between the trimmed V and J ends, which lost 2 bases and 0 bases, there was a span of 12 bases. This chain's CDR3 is CASSLPPGGSTDTQYF. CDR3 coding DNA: TGTGCCAGCAGTTTACCTCCGGGGGGCAGCACAGATACGCAGTATTTT.

The CDR3 sequence: CSVAGGMNTEAFF. DNA for the CDR3: TGCAGCGTTGCTGGGGGCATGAACACTGAAGCTTTCTTT. The genes are TRBV29-1 and TRBJ1-1, with D possibly matching TRBD1 (6 bases). The germline CDR1 and CDR2 sequences are SQVTM and ANQGSEA. The CDR3 is 13 amino acids. Trimming cost V 4 bases and J 0 bases, with 9 bases left between them.

CDR3 nucleotides: TGTGCCAGCAGCCCTAGCGGGGTGGGAGATACGCAGTATTTT. Its protein product is CASSPSGVGDTQYF. The rearrangement links TRBV13 to TRBJ2-3; TRBD2 matches 9 bases. Per the germline V gene, CDR1 is PRHDT and CDR2 is FYEKMQ (reference sequence). CDR3 size: 14 residues. The V and J ends lost 5 bases and 5 bases, in that order; junction bases with no gene match: 5.